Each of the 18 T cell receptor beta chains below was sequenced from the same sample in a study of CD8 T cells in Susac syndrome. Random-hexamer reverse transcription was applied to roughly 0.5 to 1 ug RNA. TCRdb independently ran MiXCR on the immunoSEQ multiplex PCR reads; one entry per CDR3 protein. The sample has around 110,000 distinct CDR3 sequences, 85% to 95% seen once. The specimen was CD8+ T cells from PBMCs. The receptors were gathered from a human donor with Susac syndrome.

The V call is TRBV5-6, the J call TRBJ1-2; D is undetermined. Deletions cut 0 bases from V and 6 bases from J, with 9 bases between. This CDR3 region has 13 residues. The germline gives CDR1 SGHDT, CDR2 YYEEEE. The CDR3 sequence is CASSLGVLNGYTF. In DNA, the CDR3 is TGTGCCAGCAGCTTGGGGGTATTAAATGGCTACACCTTC.

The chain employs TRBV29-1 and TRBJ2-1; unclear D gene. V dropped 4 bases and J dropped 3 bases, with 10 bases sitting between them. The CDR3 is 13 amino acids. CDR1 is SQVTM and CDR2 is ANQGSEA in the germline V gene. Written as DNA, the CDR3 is TGCAGCGTTGTAGGGCCCAACTACAATGAGCAGTTCTTC. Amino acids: CSVVGPNYNEQFF.

Written as DNA, the CDR3 is TGTGCCAGCAGCAGACAGGGACCGTACAATGAGCAGTTCTTC. It is translated as CASSRQGPYNEQFF. The chain recombines TRBV12-3 or TRBV12-4 with TRBJ2-1, with 7 nucleotides matching TRBD1. This CDR3 has 14 amino acids. The junction had 6 bases not matched to a gene; V was cut back by 6 bases and J by 4 bases.

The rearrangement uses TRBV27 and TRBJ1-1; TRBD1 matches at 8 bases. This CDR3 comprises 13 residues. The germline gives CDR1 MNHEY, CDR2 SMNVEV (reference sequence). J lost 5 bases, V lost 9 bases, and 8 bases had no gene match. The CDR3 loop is CASGQGMRTEAFF. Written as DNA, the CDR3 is TGTGCCAGTGGACAGGGAATGAGGACTGAAGCTTTCTTT.

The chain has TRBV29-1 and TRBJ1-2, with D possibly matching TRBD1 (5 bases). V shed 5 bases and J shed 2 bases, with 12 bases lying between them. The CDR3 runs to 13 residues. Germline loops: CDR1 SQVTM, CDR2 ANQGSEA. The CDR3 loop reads CSVNGGSNYGYTF. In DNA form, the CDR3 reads TGCAGCGTTAACGGGGGTTCCAACTATGGCTACACCTTC.

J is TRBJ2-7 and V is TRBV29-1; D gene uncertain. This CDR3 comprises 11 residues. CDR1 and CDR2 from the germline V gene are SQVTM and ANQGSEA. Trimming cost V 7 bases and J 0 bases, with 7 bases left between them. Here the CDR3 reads CSANDSYEQYF. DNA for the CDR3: TGCAGCGCCAATGACTCCTACGAGCAGTACTTC.

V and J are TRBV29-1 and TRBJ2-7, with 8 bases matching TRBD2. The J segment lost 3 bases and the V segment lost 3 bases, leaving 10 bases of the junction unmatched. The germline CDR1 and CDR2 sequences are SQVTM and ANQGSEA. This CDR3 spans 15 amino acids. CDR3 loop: CSVDSGSGDYYEQYF. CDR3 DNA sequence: TGCAGCGTTGATTCGGGTAGCGGGGACTACTACGAGCAGTACTTC.

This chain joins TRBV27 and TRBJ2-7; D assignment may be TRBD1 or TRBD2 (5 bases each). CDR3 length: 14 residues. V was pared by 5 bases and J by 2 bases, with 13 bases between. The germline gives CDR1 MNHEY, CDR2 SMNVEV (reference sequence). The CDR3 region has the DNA TGTGCCAGCAGTAGAACGGGGCTACCCTACGAGCAGTACTTC. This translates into CASSRTGLPYEQYF.

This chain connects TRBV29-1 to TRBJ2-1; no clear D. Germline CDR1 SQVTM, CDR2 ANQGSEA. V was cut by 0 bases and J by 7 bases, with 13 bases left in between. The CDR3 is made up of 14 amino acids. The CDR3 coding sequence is TGCAGCGTTGAAGATTCGTACGGAAGGAATGAGCAGTTCTTC. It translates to CSVEDSYGRNEQFF.

The CDR3 protein is CASGTGPTYNYGYTF. In DNA form, the CDR3 reads TGCGCCAGCGGGACAGGTCCTACCTATAACTATGGCTACACCTTC. The rearrangement links TRBV4-1 to TRBJ1-2; 8 bases are a match to TRBD1. CDR3 length: 15 residues. The V gene's germline CDR1 is MGHRA and CDR2 YSYEKL. Trimming removed 8 bases from V and 1 base from J; junction bases left unmatched: 9.

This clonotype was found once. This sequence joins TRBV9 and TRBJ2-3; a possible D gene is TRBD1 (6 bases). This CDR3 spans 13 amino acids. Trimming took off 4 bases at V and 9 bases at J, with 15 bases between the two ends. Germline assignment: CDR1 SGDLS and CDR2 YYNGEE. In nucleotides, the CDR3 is TGTGCCAGCAGCCCGGACGGCACAGGGACGCAGTATTTT. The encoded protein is CASSPDGTGTQYF.

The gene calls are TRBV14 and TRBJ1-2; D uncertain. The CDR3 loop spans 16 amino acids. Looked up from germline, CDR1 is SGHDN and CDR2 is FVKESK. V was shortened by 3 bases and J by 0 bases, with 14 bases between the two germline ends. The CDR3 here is CASSQADGGSNYGYTF. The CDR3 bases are TGTGCCAGCAGCCAGGCGGACGGTGGATCTAACTATGGCTACACCTTC. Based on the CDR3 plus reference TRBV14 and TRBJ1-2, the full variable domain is EAGVTQFPSHSVIEKGQTVTLRCDPISGHDNLYWYRRVMGKEIKFLLHFVKESKQDESGMPNNRFLAERTGGTYSTLKVQPAELEDSGVYFCASSQADGGSNYGYTFGSGTRLTVV.

CDR3 bases: TGCAGTGCGGGGGGTACGCAGTATTTT. It specifies CSAGGTQYF. The chain recombines TRBV29-1 with TRBJ2-3; 8 bases are shared with TRBD2. The germline CDR1 and CDR2 sequences are SQVTM and ANQGSEA. This CDR3 has 9 residues.

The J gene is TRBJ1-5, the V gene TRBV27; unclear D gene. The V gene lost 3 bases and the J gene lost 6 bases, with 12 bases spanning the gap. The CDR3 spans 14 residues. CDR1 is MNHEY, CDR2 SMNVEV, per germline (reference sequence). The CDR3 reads CASSFDPSGQPQHF. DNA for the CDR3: TGTGCCAGCAGTTTTGACCCCTCGGGTCAGCCCCAGCATTTT.

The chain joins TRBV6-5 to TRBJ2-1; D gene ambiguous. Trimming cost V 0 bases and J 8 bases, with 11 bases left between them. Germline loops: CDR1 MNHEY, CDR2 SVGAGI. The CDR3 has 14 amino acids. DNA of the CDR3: TGTGCCAGCAGTTACTCGACCGGCGGCGATGAGCAGTTCTTC. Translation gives CASSYSTGGDEQFF.

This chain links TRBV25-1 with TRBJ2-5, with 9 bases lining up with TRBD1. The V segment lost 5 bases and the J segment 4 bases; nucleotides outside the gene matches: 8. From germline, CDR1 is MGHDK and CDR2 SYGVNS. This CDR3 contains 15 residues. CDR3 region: CASSWPGQGGETQYF. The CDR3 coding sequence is TGTGCCAGCAGTTGGCCGGGACAGGGAGGAGAGACCCAGTACTTC.

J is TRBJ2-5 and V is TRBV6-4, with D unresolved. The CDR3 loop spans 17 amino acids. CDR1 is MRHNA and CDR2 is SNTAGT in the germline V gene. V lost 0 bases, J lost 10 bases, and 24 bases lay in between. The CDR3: CASSDSPPVTSDLCQYF. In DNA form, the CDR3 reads TGTGCCAGCAGTGACTCCCCCCCGGTGACCTCCGATTTATGCCAGTACTTC.

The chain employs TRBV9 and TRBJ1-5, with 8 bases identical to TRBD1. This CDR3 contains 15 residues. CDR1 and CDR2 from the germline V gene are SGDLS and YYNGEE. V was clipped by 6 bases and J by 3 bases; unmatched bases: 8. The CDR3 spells CASTKTGEINQPQHF. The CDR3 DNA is TGTGCCAGCACTAAGACAGGGGAGATCAATCAGCCCCAGCATTTT.